This passage covers 32 T cell receptor beta chains from one sample sequenced in a study of identical twins. TCRdb recomputed calls from the 5' RACE reads with MiXCR, one row per CDR3 protein. This sample has 470,000 or so distinct CDR3 sequences; 20% to 25% occur once, and the top ten carry 2.9%. The sample was also reused in another study, on T cells expressing NK-cell markers.

Sequenced input: CD4+ T cells sorted from blood. The receptors come from a woman between 18 and 29 years old in good health.

The sample holds a few counts of this clonotype. The chain combines TRBV12-3 or TRBV12-4 with TRBJ2-1, with TRBD2 as a possible D gene (6 bases). V shed 2 bases and J shed 7 bases, with 9 bases lying between them. The CDR3 runs to 13 residues. CDR3 nucleotides: TGTGCCAGCAGTTTACGGGGGATTAATGAGCAGTTCTTC. Protein sequence: CASSLRGINEQFF.

This sequence joins TRBV7-9 and TRBJ2-1, with 8 bases matching TRBD2. The CDR3 spans 15 residues. Per germline, CDR1 SEHNR and CDR2 FQNEAQ (reference sequence). Trimming removed 7 bases from V and 5 bases from J; junction bases left unmatched: 10. CDR3: CASNEWGRGDNEQFF. The DNA of the CDR3 is TGTGCCAGCAACGAGTGGGGGCGGGGGGACAATGAGCAGTTCTTC.

This clonotype was detected only a few times. The chain links TRBV7-9 to TRBJ2-1; D call uncertain. V was trimmed by 5 bases and J by 8 bases, leaving 10 bases between them. Germline V lookup: CDR1 SEHNR, CDR2 FQNEAQ (reference sequence). The CDR3 spans 12 residues. In DNA, the CDR3 is TGTGCCAGCAGCCCCTCGAGCCATGAGCAGTTCTTC. Translated, it gives CASSPSSHEQFF.

This chain uses TRBV3-1 with TRBJ2-2, with 7 bases fitting TRBD2. V shed 0 bases, J shed 5 bases, and the junction held 0 bases outside the gene matches. CDR1 LGHDT and CDR2 YNNKEL come from the germline V gene (reference sequence). The CDR3 length is 14 residues. The CDR3 nucleotides are TGTGCCAGCAGCCAAGAAGCGGGGACCGGGGAGCTGTTTTTT. This codes for CASSQEAGTGELFF.

This chain connects TRBV27 to TRBJ1-2; D unclear. Germline-derived CDR1 and CDR2 are MNHEY and SMNVEV (reference sequence). The CDR3 covers 14 residues. Deletions cut 2 bases from V and 8 bases from J, with 15 bases between. Here the CDR3 reads CASSLIGRNGGYTF. DNA for the CDR3: TGTGCCAGCAGTTTAATCGGCAGGAACGGAGGCTACACCTTC.

The chain recombines TRBV5-1 with TRBJ2-3; 9 nucleotides agree with TRBD2. V was pared by 4 bases and J by 2 bases, with 8 bases of the junction left unmatched. This CDR3 has 16 residues. CDR1 and CDR2 (germline): SGHRS, YFSETQ. The CDR3 DNA follows: TGCGCCAGCAGCCCGCTGACTAGCGGCGCCACAGATACGCAGTATTTT. Its translation: CASSPLTSGATDTQYF. The full variable domain, in which reference TRBV5-1 and TRBJ2-3 provide the parts outside the CDR3, is KAGVTQTPRYLIKTRGQQVTLSCSPISGHRSVSWYQQTPGQGLQFLFEYFSETQRNKGNFPGRFSGRQFSNSRSEMNVSTLELGDSALYLCASSPLTSGATDTQYFGPGTRLTVL.

CDR3: CASSMIMGASGANVLTF. The CDR3 DNA follows: TGTGCCAGTAGTATGATTATGGGGGCCTCTGGGGCCAACGTCCTGACTTTC. This rearrangement joins TRBV19 to TRBJ2-6, with D maybe TRBD1 (6 bases). Per germline, CDR1 LNHDA and CDR2 SQIVND (reference sequence). The CDR3 sequence is 17 residues long. V lost 3 bases and J 0 bases, leaving 12 bases between the germline ends.

The sample holds a few counts of this clonotype. The rearrangement links TRBV12-3 or TRBV12-4 to TRBJ2-7; 13 nucleotides agree with TRBD2. With V trimmed by 7 bases and J by 4 bases, 1 base remained unmatched. The CDR3 consists of 13 residues. This CDR3 is CASMTSGRYEQYF. DNA for the CDR3: TGTGCCAGCATGACTAGCGGGAGGTACGAGCAGTACTTC.

This clonotype has more than one count but fewer than ten. The chain is built from TRBV25-1 and TRBJ1-2; D uncertain. The CDR3 consists of 13 residues. Germline loops: CDR1 MGHDK, CDR2 SYGVNS. Trimming left V 1 base short and J 14 bases short, with 17 bases between. The CDR3 sequence: CASSESNPVIGTF. As DNA, the CDR3 is TGTGCCAGCAGTGAATCGAATCCAGTGATCGGGACCTTC.

The rearrangement links TRBV28 to TRBJ2-1; 14 bases map to TRBD2. The germline CDR1 and CDR2 sequences are MDHEN and SYDVKM. J was trimmed by 10 bases and V by 3 bases; bases with no gene match: 5. The CDR3 is 15 residues long. The CDR3 sequence: CASSLWTSGRREQFF. CDR3 sequence (DNA): TGTGCCAGCAGTTTGTGGACTAGCGGGAGGAGGGAGCAGTTCTTC. Together with reference TRBV28 and TRBJ2-1, the CDR3 gives the full variable domain: DVKVTQSSRYLVKRTGEKVFLECVQDMDHENMFWYRQDPGLGLRLIYFSYDVKMKEKGDIPEGYSVSREKKERFSLILESASTNQTSMYLCASSLWTSGRREQFFGPGTRLTVL.

The table lists this clonotype with a count of one. The chain uses TRBV4-1 and TRBJ2-2, with TRBD2 matching 8 bases. V lost 1 base and J lost 1; bases outside the gene matches: 5. Germline V gene data show CDR1 as MGHRA and CDR2 as YSYEKL. The CDR3 extends over 17 amino acids. CDR3 sequence: CASSQGGGLGNTGELFF. For the CDR3, the DNA is TGCGCCAGCAGCCAAGGGGGGGGACTAGGGAACACCGGGGAGCTGTTTTTT.

The gene calls are TRBV6-5 and TRBJ1-2; tentative D call: TRBD1 (5 bases). Trimming took off 2 bases at V and 1 base at J, with 8 bases between the two ends. Per germline, CDR1 MNHEY and CDR2 SVGAGI. This CDR3 has 14 residues. CDR3 coding DNA: TGTGCCAGCAGTTACGGCACAGGTAACTATGGCTACACCTTC. It encodes CASSYGTGNYGYTF.

The gene calls are TRBV12-3 or TRBV12-4 and TRBJ2-7, with 7 positions matching TRBD2. V shed 4 bases, J shed 1 base, and the junction held 4 bases outside the gene matches. The CDR3 totals 14 residues. For the CDR3, the DNA is TGTGCCAGCAGTTCGGGGGGAGGGTCCTACGAGCAGTACTTC. Translated, it gives CASSSGGGSYEQYF.

V is TRBV18 and J is TRBJ2-1; the D gene is possibly TRBD2 (5 bases). The CDR3 extends over 15 amino acids. V was pared by 4 bases and J by 0 bases, with 10 bases between. Germline CDR1 reads KGHSH; CDR2 reads LQKENI. CDR3 in amino acids: CASSLLSGSYNEQFF. The DNA for the CDR3 is TGTGCCAGCTCACTCCTCAGCGGCTCCTACAATGAGCAGTTCTTC.

V usage is TRBV5-1 and J usage is TRBJ2-3, with 11 bases fitting TRBD2. J gave up 2 bases and V 2 bases, and 4 bases lay outside the gene matches. The V gene's germline CDR1 is SGHRS and CDR2 YFSETQ. There are 16 residues in the CDR3. The CDR3 DNA follows: TGCGCCAGCAGCTTTACTAGCGGGGGCTCCACAGATACGCAGTATTTT. It yields the protein CASSFTSGGSTDTQYF.

V usage is TRBV2 and J usage is TRBJ1-2; D may be TRBD1 (6 bases). Germline V gene data show CDR1 as SNHLY and CDR2 as FYNNEI. The CDR3 totals 13 residues. Trimming removed 3 bases from V and 6 bases from J, with 11 bases in between. The CDR3 nucleotides are TGTGCCAGCAGTGACGCAGGGGTAAATGGCTACACCTTC. Its translation: CASSDAGVNGYTF.

J is TRBJ1-2 and V is TRBV5-1; D gene uncertain. This CDR3 is 15 amino acids long. V was trimmed by 0 bases and J by 4 bases, leaving 13 bases between them. Germline loops: CDR1 SGHRS, CDR2 YFSETQ. In DNA, the CDR3 is TGCGCCAGCAGCTTGGCCTCGGAAAACCGCTATGGCTACACCTTC. It is translated as CASSLASENRYGYTF.

The rearrangement uses TRBV6-6 and TRBJ1-1; D is unclear. Germline V gives CDR1 MNHNY, CDR2 SVGAGI (reference sequence). This CDR3 is 13 amino acids long. Trimming stripped 7 bases from V and 1 base from J, with 10 bases between. The CDR3 reads CASKERGNTEAFF. The CDR3 DNA is TGTGCCAGCAAGGAAAGAGGGAACACTGAAGCTTTCTTT.

J is TRBJ2-5 and V is TRBV29-1; 12 positions match TRBD2. Germline V CDR1 and CDR2: SQVTM, ANQGSEA. With V trimmed by 5 bases and J by 5 bases, 3 bases remained unmatched. This CDR3 has 13 amino acids. DNA for the CDR3: TGCAGCGTTTCTAGCGGGAGGGGGGAGACCCAGTACTTC. Protein: CSVSSGRGETQYF.

This clonotype was seen ten or more times. The rearrangement links TRBV12-3 or TRBV12-4 to TRBJ1-1; no clear D gene. The CDR3 is made up of 14 amino acids. V lost 5 bases and J 1 base, leaving 11 bases between the germline ends. The CDR3 sequence is CASSVSIRNTEAFF. The CDR3 DNA is TGTGCCAGCAGTGTCAGTATCCGGAACACTGAAGCTTTCTTT.

The J gene is TRBJ2-5, the V gene TRBV20-1; possibly TRBD2 for D (6 bases). From germline, CDR1 is DFQATT and CDR2 SNEGSKA (reference sequence). This CDR3 is 16 amino acids long. Trimming left V 3 bases short and J 4 bases short, with 21 bases between. The CDR3 loop reads CSASPFGRAGLETQYF. Written as DNA, the CDR3 is TGCAGTGCTAGCCCCTTCGGGAGAGCGGGTCTAGAGACCCAGTACTTC.

This clonotype was found a few times. J is TRBJ1-1 and V is TRBV29-1; no clear D gene. The CDR3 has 14 amino acids. Germline CDR1 and CDR2: SQVTM and ANQGSEA. V was cut by 5 bases and J by 6 bases, with 19 bases left in between. The CDR3 is CSVILGPFIAEAFF. The CDR3 coding sequence is TGCAGCGTTATTTTAGGACCGTTCATCGCTGAAGCTTTCTTT.

This clonotype was counted between two and nine times. The V and J genes are TRBV24-1 and TRBJ2-2; no definite D call. The length of the CDR3 is 13 residues. CDR1 is KGHDR and CDR2 is SFDVKD in the germline V gene. V shed 5 bases and J shed 4 bases, with 7 bases lying between them. The CDR3 region has the DNA TGTGCCACCAGTGGTGTAGGCACCGGGGAGCTGTTTTTT. Residues: CATSGVGTGELFF.

The chain uses TRBV11-1 and TRBJ2-6; TRBD1 matches at 11 bases. The CDR3 contains 18 residues. V trimming: 4 bases; J trimming: 2 bases; junction bases outside the gene matches: 7. The germline gives CDR1 SGHAT, CDR2 FQDESV (reference sequence). CDR3 DNA: TGTGCCAGCAGCTCACGGACAGGGGGCTCCCCTGGGGCCAACGTCCTGACTTTC. Its translation: CASSSRTGGSPGANVLTF.

This clonotype was observed a handful of times. V gene TRBV12-3 or TRBV12-4 combines with J gene TRBJ1-1; 8 nucleotides line up with TRBD1. CDR3 length: 14 amino acids. J gave up 3 bases and V 6 bases, and 6 bases lay outside the gene matches. The CDR3 coding sequence is TGTGCCAGCAGGAGACAGGGGCCGGACACTGAAGCTTTCTTT. This translates into CASRRQGPDTEAFF.

CDR3 region: CSAPSLGLAGQETQYF. The CDR3 DNA is TGCAGTGCTCCTTCGCTTGGACTAGCGGGCCAAGAGACCCAGTACTTC. The rearrangement uses TRBV20-1 and TRBJ2-5, with 11 bases fitting TRBD2. This CDR3 region has 16 residues. In germline, CDR1 is DFQATT, CDR2 SNEGSKA (reference sequence). J gave up 1 base and V 5 bases, and 9 bases lay outside the gene matches.

This clonotype was observed a single time. V gene TRBV29-1 combines with J gene TRBJ1-1, with D unclear. The V gene's germline CDR1 is SQVTM and CDR2 ANQGSEA. The CDR3 contains 11 residues. CDR3 residues: CSFQQNTEAFF. The CDR3 region has the DNA TGCAGTTTCCAGCAGAACACTGAAGCTTTCTTT.

A single count supports this clonotype. Mismatch with germline at one junction end may stem from a read error. This chain joins TRBV13 and TRBJ2-1; 7 bases agree with TRBD2. Germline loops: CDR1 PRHDT, CDR2 FYEKMQ (reference sequence). The CDR3 totals 15 residues. CDR3 sequence (DNA): TGTCCCAGCAGCTTATGGGGAGGGCTATACAATGAGCAGTTCTTC. This encodes CPSSLWGGLYNEQFF.

A few counts support this clonotype. This chain uses TRBV5-1 with TRBJ2-5; D possibly corresponds to TRBD1 (6 bases). V was clipped by 4 bases and J by 7 bases, with 14 bases between them. The length of the CDR3 is 13 residues. CDR1 is SGHRS, CDR2 YFSETQ, per germline. The CDR3 bases are TGCGCCAGCAGCGCCGACAGGTTATGGACCCAGTACTTC. Translating gives CASSADRLWTQYF.

This sequence joins TRBV5-1 and TRBJ2-7; 8 bases are a match to TRBD1. V lost 4 bases to trimming and J lost 3 bases; unmatched junction nucleotides: 6. The CDR3 sequence is 14 residues long. CDR1 is SGHRS, CDR2 YFSETQ, per germline. CDR3 nucleotides: TGCGCCAGCAGCACGGACAGGGCGGGCTACGAGCAGTACTTC. The encoded protein is CASSTDRAGYEQYF.

This clonotype was observed a few times. The rearrangement uses TRBV6-5 and TRBJ2-7, with D possibly called TRBD1 or TRBD2 (5 bases each). This CDR3 comprises 14 residues. The V gene lost 0 bases and the J gene lost 2 bases, with 8 bases spanning the gap. CDR1 is MNHEY, CDR2 SVGAGI, per germline. CDR3 protein: CASSYSRGPYEQYF. Here the CDR3 DNA reads TGTGCCAGCAGTTACTCGAGGGGCCCCTACGAGCAGTACTTC.

The sample holds a few counts of this clonotype. This chain connects TRBV12-3 or TRBV12-4 to TRBJ2-1; 7 nucleotides agree with TRBD2. The CDR3 loop spans 14 amino acids. V lost 6 bases, J lost 2 bases, and 4 bases stayed unmatched. The CDR3 is CASRIAGTYNEQFF. CDR3 in DNA: TGTGCCAGCAGGATAGCGGGTACCTACAATGAGCAGTTCTTC.